These 2 T cell receptor beta chains came from one sample sequenced in a study of cytomegalovirus exposure and HLA in healthy donors (dated by TCRdb to the late 2010s). Library method: the immunoSEQ multiplex PCR assay. The multiplex PCR relied on a mix of 60 forward primers for TCR Vbeta segments and 13 reverse primers for TCR Jbeta segments. What TCRdb holds here is the immuneACCESS table cut down to in-frame rearrangements. Part of the clones is not present; checked against another copy, under half of the missing clones reflect an unresolved V gene, and the others are unexplained. This sample comprises 180,000 or so clones, approximately 85% of them detected only once. Around a tenth of the sample lies in the top ten. Sequenced material: PBMCs. These receptors were taken from a man aged 18 to 29 in good health and CMV-seropositive.

V gene TRBV7-2 combines with J gene TRBJ1-6, with 9 bases identical to TRBD1. V lost 2 bases to trimming and J lost 7 bases; unmatched junction nucleotides: 9. The CDR3 has 17 residues. The germline V gene has CDR1 SGHTA and CDR2 FQGNSA. The CDR3 protein is CASSLKHGQGWNSPLHF. The CDR3 DNA is TGTGCCAGCAGCTTAAAACACGGACAGGGGTGGAATTCACCCCTCCACTTT.

The CDR3 spells CASSLSGTGTYEQYF. The CDR3 DNA follows: TGTGCCAGCAGTTTATCCGGGACAGGGACCTACGAGCAGTACTTC. The chain joins TRBV27 to TRBJ2-7, with 9 bases aligning to TRBD1. This CDR3 has 15 amino acids. Germline V CDR1 and CDR2: MNHEY, SMNVEV (reference sequence). With V trimmed by 0 bases and J by 2 bases, 2 bases remained unmatched.